This T cell receptor beta chain stems from a study of post-analysis software for immune sequencing data. Study-wide background: Relapsing-remitting, secondary progressive and progressive-relapsing forms of multiple sclerosis all featured among disease courses.

Unique molecular identifiers featured in each of the TCR beta cDNA libraries. cDNA molecules numbering some 500,000 came from about 0.94 to 9.7 million T cells. Using its own MiXCR run on the PCR reads, TCRdb lists one record per CDR3 protein. The table records a few hundred thousand distinct CDR3 sequences, roughly 35% of them present only once. This clonotype was recorded a few times. Its antigen is currently unknown. Whole-study findings and limits: Analysis by F measure revealed that same-batch samples clustered strongly together. Patients had higher frequencies than controls of five or six TRBV segments, including TRBV5-6, TRBV5-1 and TRBV20-1. Significantly lower normalized Chao1 diversity was seen in multiple sclerosis patients than in controls.

The CDR3 sequence is 13 residues long. V dropped 5 bases and J dropped 4; count of bases not matched to a gene: 4. CDR1 is MNHEY, CDR2 SMNVEV, per germline (reference sequence). The receptor's source is a girl aged 5-17 years with multiple sclerosis. The chain links TRBV27 to TRBJ1-2; 7 bases line up with TRBD1. Sequencing was carried out using blood. The CDR3 bases are TGTGCCAGCAGTCCCGGACAGGCCTATGGCTACACCTTC. Its translation: CASSPGQAYGYTF.